These 18 T cell receptor beta chains originate from one sample sequenced in a study of shared clonotypes between healthy human individuals. TCRdb's copy holds only in-frame clones and misses some; the assay was immunoSEQ multiplex PCR. The sample has more than 1.2 million clones, roughly 98.5% seen once; the top ten hold roughly 0.36%. Sequenced sample: naive CD4+ T cells sorted from blood. Subset defined: CD45RA+ positively selected. Receptor source: a man between 25 and 39 years old in good health.

J is TRBJ2-1 and V is TRBV5-1, with D tentatively TRBD2 (7 bases). Trimming took 7 bases from V and 7 from J, leaving 18 bases between them. This CDR3 comprises 14 residues. Germline V gene data show CDR1 as SGHRS and CDR2 as YFSETQ. This CDR3 is CASGLQGGSNEQFF. Written as DNA, the CDR3 is TGCGCCAGCGGATTACAGGGAGGGTCGAATGAGCAGTTCTTC. The full variable domain, in which reference TRBV5-1 and TRBJ2-1 provide the parts outside the CDR3, is KAGVTQTPRYLIKTRGQQVTLSCSPISGHRSVSWYQQTPGQGLQFLFEYFSETQRNKGNFPGRFSGRQFSNSRSEMNVSTLELGDSALYLCASGLQGGSNEQFFGPGTRLTVL.

V is TRBV5-4 and J is TRBJ1-2, with D possibly TRBD1 on 5 matching bases. From germline, CDR1 is SGHNT and CDR2 YYREEE (reference sequence). V dropped 4 bases and J dropped 7 bases, with 17 bases sitting between them. CDR3 length: 14 amino acids. The CDR3 loop reads CASSVDSGASGYTF. CDR3 DNA sequence: TGTGCCAGCAGCGTAGACAGCGGGGCCTCTGGCTACACCTTC.

V and J are TRBV6-1 and TRBJ1-5, with D possibly TRBD1 on 6 matching bases. Germline V gives CDR1 MNHNS, CDR2 SASEGT. Trimming cost V 3 bases and J 4 bases, with 13 bases left between them. This CDR3 region has 15 residues. CDR3 coding DNA: TGTGCCAGCAGTGACCCCCAGGGGAAAAATCAGCCCCAGCATTTT. This codes for CASSDPQGKNQPQHF.

This chain uses TRBV6-6 with TRBJ2-1; D is possibly TRBD1 (6 bases). The CDR3 is 16 residues long. Per the germline V gene, CDR1 is MNHNY and CDR2 is SVGAGI (reference sequence). Trimming pared 6 bases from V and 5 bases from J, leaving 20 bases between. Here the CDR3 DNA reads TGTGCCAGCAGGGGCCTGGGGGCCGTCCCCAACAATGAGCAGTTCTTC. Encoded protein: CASRGLGAVPNNEQFF.

The chain joins TRBV28 to TRBJ1-2, with unresolved D. This CDR3 has 13 amino acids. Trimming removed 3 bases at V and 11 bases at J, with 16 bases between. Germline loops: CDR1 MDHEN, CDR2 SYDVKM. The CDR3, as DNA: TGTGCCAGCAGTTTCCCGGCGAGAGGCAGGTACACCTTC. As protein: CASSFPARGRYTF.

On this clone itself: The sample holds other DNA sequences that translate to the same CDR3. This sequence joins TRBV18 and TRBJ2-5, with a tentative D call TRBD2 (6 bases). Germline CDR1 and CDR2: KGHSH and LQKENI. The CDR3 spans 13 residues. V shed 3 bases and J shed 5 bases, with 10 bases lying between them. For the CDR3, the DNA is TGTGCCAGCTCACCTGGGACTGGGGAGACCCAGTACTTC. Translation gives CASSPGTGETQYF.

The chain combines TRBV6-5 with TRBJ2-7; 12 nucleotides agree with TRBD1. Germline V lookup: CDR1 MNHEY, CDR2 SVGAGI. The CDR3 is made up of 15 amino acids. Trimming at V came to 4 bases and at J to 5 bases, leaving 6 bases not matched to a gene. The CDR3 protein is CASSLTGTGGDEQYF. The CDR3 DNA sequence: TGTGCCAGCAGTTTAACCGGGACAGGGGGCGACGAGCAGTACTTC.

V gene TRBV2 combines with J gene TRBJ2-1, with D possibly matching TRBD1 (7 bases). Trimming pared 5 bases from V and 3 bases from J, leaving 23 bases between. From germline, CDR1 is SNHLY and CDR2 FYNNEI. This CDR3 is 18 amino acids long. CDR3 nucleotides: TGTGCCAGCAGTTCGACAGGGCTTGGGGGGCGGTTCTACAATGAGCAGTTCTTC. Amino acid sequence: CASSSTGLGGRFYNEQFF.

The J gene is TRBJ1-1, the V gene TRBV5-1; TRBD1 might be the D (6 bases). Germline values: CDR1 SGHRS, CDR2 YFSETQ. V lost 7 bases and J 11 bases, leaving 30 bases between the germline ends. The CDR3 sequence is 16 residues long. The CDR3 spells CASPGFRGGLGWWAFF. The CDR3 nucleotides are TGCGCCAGCCCCGGTTTTCGTGGGGGCTTGGGGTGGTGGGCTTTCTTT.

The chain links TRBV29-1 to TRBJ2-7, with TRBD2 matching over 10 bases. The V segment lost 6 bases and the J segment 6 bases; nucleotides outside the gene matches: 14. This CDR3 spans 15 amino acids. Germline lookup yields CDR1 SQVTM and CDR2 ANQGSEA. CDR3 sequence reads: CSVARRLAGESEQYF. For the CDR3, the DNA is TGCAGCGTCGCCCGCCGGCTAGCGGGAGAAAGCGAGCAGTACTTC.

This sequence joins TRBV6-5 and TRBJ1-3, with TRBD1 identical over 7 bases. CDR1 and CDR2 from the germline V gene are MNHEY and SVGAGI. CDR3 length equals 15 residues. With 6 bases clipped from V and 2 bases from J, the junction kept 7 bases outside the gene matches. The CDR3 loop reads CASSPTGTTGNTIYF. The CDR3 DNA follows: TGTGCCAGCAGCCCGACAGGGACGACTGGAAACACCATATATTTT.

This rearrangement joins TRBV30 to TRBJ1-4, with D uncertain. CDR3 length: 13 amino acids. Trimming left V 7 bases short and J 3 bases short, with 12 bases between. Germline V gene sequence: CDR1 GTSNPN, CDR2 SVGIG (reference sequence). The CDR3 region has the DNA TGTGCCTCAAAGGGAGCCGCTAATGAAAAACTGTTTTTT. It specifies CASKGAANEKLFF.

The rearrangement links TRBV7-2 to TRBJ1-4; D is ambiguous. With 5 bases removed from V and 4 bases from J, the gap between germline ends came to 14 bases. The CDR3 length is 15 residues. CDR1 SGHTA and CDR2 FQGNSA come from the germline V gene. This CDR3 is CASSQVWQVNEKLFF. The CDR3 bases are TGTGCCAGCAGCCAAGTGTGGCAAGTTAATGAAAAACTGTTTTTT. The full variable domain, in which reference TRBV7-2 and TRBJ1-4 provide the parts outside the CDR3, is GAGVSQSPSNKVTEKGKDVELRCDPISGHTALYWYRQSLGQGLEFLIYFQGNSAPDKSGLPSDRFSAERTGGSVSTLTIQRTQQEDSAVYLCASSQVWQVNEKLFFGSGTQLSVL.

Remarks on this clone: The junction shows a germline mismatch at one end, possibly a read error. The CDR3 reads CATRTDRGPTDTRYF. The CDR3 coding sequence is TGTGCCACCCGCACCGACAGGGGGCCGACAGATACGCGGTATTTT. V is TRBV6-5 and J is TRBJ2-3, with 10 bases identical to TRBD1. The germline gives CDR1 MNHEY, CDR2 SVGAGI. The CDR3 consists of 15 residues.

The chain is built from TRBV19 and TRBJ2-6; no reliable D call. Trimming removed 2 bases from V and 0 bases from J, with 8 bases in between. CDR3 length: 16 amino acids. Germline CDR1 is LNHDA and CDR2 is SQIVND (reference sequence). The CDR3 DNA reads TGTGCCAGTAGTATAACAGCTACCTCTGGGGCCAACGTCCTGACTTTC. Translating it yields CASSITATSGANVLTF.

The chain employs TRBV6-1 and TRBJ2-7, with a tentative D call TRBD2 (6 bases). The CDR3 extends over 12 amino acids. The germline V gene has CDR1 MNHNS and CDR2 SASEGT. Trimming pared 4 bases from V and 11 bases from J, leaving 15 bases between. CDR3 in amino acids: CASSAPSAREYF. CDR3 nucleotides: TGTGCCAGCAGTGCACCTAGCGCGCGCGAGTACTTC.

The J gene is TRBJ1-5, the V gene TRBV6-5; D is undetermined. The CDR3 loop spans 13 amino acids. Between the trimmed V and J ends, which lost 0 bases and 6 bases, there was a span of 6 bases. CDR1 and CDR2 from the germline V gene are MNHEY and SVGAGI. CDR3 DNA sequence: TGTGCCAGCAGTTACTCGGGGTTTCAGCCCCAGCATTTT. This codes for CASSYSGFQPQHF.

The chain couples TRBV6-1 to TRBJ2-7; D remains ambiguous. V lost 7 bases and J 0 bases, leaving 13 bases between the germline ends. From germline, CDR1 is MNHNS and CDR2 SASEGT. The CDR3 sequence is 14 residues long. DNA for the CDR3: TGTGCCAGCAAATCTGCGCGGAGCTCCTACGAGCAGTACTTC. Amino acids: CASKSARSSYEQYF.